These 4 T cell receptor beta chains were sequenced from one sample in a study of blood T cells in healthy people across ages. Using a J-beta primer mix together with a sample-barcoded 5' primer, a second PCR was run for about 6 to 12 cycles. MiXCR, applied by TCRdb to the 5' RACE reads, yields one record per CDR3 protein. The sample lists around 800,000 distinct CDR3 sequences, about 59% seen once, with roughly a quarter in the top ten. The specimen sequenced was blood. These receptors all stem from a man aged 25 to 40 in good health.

The CDR3 loop is CVPAEKNIQYF. The CDR3 DNA sequence: TGTGTACCAGCAGAGAAAAACATTCAGTACTTC. V gene TRBV6-7 combines with J gene TRBJ2-4; D not resolved. TRBV6-7 is sorted into the ORF group, with uncertain function. This CDR3 spans 11 amino acids.

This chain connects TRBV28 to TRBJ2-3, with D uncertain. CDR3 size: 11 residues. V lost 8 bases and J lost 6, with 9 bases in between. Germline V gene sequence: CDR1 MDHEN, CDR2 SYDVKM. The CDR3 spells CASRYGDTQYF. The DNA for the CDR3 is TGTGCCAGCCGATACGGGGATACGCAGTATTTT.

The CDR3 spells CASYPSSGANVLTF. The CDR3 DNA sequence: TGTGCCAGCTATCCCTCCTCTGGGGCCAACGTCCTGACTTTC. This chain joins TRBV28 and TRBJ2-6; no definite D call. V lost 8 bases to trimming and J lost 0 bases, with 8 bases between them. The CDR3 covers 14 residues. CDR1 MDHEN and CDR2 SYDVKM come from the germline V gene.

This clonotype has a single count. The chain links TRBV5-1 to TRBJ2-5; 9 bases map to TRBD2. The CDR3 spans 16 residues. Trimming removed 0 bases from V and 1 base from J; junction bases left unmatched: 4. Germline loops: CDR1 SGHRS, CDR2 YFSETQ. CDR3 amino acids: CASSLVASGIQETQYF. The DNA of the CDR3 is TGCGCCAGCAGCTTGGTCGCTAGCGGGATCCAAGAGACCCAGTACTTC.